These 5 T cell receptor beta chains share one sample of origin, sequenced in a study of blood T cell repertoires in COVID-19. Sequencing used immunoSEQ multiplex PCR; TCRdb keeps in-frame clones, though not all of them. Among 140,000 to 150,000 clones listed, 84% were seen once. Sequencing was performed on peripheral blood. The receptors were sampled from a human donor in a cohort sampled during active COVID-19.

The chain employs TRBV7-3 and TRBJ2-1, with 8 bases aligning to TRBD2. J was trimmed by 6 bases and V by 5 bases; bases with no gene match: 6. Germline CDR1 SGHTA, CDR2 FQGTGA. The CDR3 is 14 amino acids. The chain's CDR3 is CASSPREGGNEQFF. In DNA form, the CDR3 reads TGTGCCAGCAGCCCCCGGGAGGGGGGCAATGAGCAGTTCTTC.

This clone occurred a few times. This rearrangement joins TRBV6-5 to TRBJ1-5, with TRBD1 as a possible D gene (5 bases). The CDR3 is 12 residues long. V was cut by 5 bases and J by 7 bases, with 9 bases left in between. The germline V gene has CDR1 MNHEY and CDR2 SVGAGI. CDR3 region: CASSLPGQPQHF. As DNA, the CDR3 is TGTGCCAGCAGTCTCCCAGGGCAGCCCCAGCATTTT.

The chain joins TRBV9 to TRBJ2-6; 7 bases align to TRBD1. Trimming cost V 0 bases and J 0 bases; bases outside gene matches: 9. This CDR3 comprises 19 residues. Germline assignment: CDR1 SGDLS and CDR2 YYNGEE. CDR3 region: CASSVESGQLPSGANVLTF. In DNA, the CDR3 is TGTGCCAGCAGCGTAGAGTCGGGACAGCTTCCCTCTGGGGCCAACGTCCTGACTTTC.

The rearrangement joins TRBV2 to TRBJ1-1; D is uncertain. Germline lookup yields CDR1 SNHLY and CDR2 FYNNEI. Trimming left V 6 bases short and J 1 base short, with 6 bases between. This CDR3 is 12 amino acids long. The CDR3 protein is CASSSENTEAFF. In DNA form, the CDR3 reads TGTGCCAGCAGCTCAGAGAACACTGAAGCTTTCTTT. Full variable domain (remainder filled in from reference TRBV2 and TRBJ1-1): EPEVTQTPSHQVTQMGQEVILRCVPISNHLYFYWYRQILGQKVEFLVSFYNNEISEKSEIFDDQFSVERPDGSNFTLKIRSTKLEDSAMYFCASSSENTEAFFGQGTRLTVV.

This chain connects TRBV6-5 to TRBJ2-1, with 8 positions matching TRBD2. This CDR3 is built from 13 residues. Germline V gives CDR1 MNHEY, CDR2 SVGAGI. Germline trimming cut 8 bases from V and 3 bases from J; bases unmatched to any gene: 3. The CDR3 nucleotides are TGTGCCAGCTCGGGGACTAGCTACAATGAGCAGTTCTTC. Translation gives CASSGTSYNEQFF.